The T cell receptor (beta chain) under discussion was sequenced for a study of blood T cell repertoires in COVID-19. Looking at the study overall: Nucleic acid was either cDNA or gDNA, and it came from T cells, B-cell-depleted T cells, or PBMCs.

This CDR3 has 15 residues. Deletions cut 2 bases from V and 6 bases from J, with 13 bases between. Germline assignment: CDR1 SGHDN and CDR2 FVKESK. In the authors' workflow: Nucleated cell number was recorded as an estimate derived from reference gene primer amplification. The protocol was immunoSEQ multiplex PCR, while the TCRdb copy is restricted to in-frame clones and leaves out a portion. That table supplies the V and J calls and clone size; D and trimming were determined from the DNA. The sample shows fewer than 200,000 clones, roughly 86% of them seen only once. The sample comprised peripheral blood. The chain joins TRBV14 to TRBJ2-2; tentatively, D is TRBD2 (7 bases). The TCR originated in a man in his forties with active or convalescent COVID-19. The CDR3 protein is CASSQWGGIAGELFF. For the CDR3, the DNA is TGTGCCAGCAGCCAATGGGGGGGCATAGCCGGGGAGCTGTTTTTT. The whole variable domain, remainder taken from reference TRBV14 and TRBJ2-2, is EAGVTQFPSHSVIEKGQTVTLRCDPISGHDNLYWYRRVMGKEIKFLLHFVKESKQDESGMPNNRFLAERTGGTYSTLKVQPAELEDSGVYFCASSQWGGIAGELFFGEGSRLTVL.